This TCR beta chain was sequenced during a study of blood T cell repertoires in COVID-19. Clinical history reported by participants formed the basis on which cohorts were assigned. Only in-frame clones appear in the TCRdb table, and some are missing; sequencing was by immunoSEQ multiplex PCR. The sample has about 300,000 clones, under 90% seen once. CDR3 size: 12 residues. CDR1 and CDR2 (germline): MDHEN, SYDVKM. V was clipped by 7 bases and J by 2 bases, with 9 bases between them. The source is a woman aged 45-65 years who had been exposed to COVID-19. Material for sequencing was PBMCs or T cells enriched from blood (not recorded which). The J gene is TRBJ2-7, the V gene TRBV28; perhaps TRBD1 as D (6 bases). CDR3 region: CASNTGTYEQYF. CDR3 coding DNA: TGTGCCAGCAATACAGGGACCTACGAGCAGTACTTC.